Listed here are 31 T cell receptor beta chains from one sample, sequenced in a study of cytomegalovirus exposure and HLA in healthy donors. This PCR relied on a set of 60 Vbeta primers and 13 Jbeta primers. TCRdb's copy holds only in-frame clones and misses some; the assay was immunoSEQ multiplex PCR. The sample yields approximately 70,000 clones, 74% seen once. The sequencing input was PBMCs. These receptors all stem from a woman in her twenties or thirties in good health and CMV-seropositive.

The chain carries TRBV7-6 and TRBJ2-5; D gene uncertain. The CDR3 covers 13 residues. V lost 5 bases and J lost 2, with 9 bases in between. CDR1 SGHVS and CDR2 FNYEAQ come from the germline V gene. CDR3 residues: CASSLGPQETQYF. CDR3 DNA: TGTGCCAGCAGCCTCGGTCCGCAAGAGACCCAGTACTTC.

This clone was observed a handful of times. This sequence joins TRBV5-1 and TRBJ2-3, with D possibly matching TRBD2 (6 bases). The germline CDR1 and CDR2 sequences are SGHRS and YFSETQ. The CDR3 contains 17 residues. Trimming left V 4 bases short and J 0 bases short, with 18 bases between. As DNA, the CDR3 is TGCGCCAGCAGCCTTTTGGATAGCGGAGCTAGCACAGATACGCAGTATTTT. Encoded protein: CASSLLDSGASTDTQYF.

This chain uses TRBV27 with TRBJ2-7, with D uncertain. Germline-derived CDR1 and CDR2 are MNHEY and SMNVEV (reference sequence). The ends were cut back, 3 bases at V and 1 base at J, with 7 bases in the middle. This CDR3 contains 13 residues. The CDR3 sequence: CASSLASSYEQYF. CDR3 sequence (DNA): TGTGCCAGCAGTTTGGCCAGTTCCTACGAGCAGTACTTC.

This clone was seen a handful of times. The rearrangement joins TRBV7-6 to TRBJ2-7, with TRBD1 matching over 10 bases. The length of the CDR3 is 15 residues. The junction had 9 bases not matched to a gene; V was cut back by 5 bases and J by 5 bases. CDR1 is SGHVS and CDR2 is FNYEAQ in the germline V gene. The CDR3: CASSARGQGIDEQYF. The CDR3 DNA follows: TGTGCCAGCAGCGCGCGGGGACAGGGGATAGACGAGCAGTACTTC.

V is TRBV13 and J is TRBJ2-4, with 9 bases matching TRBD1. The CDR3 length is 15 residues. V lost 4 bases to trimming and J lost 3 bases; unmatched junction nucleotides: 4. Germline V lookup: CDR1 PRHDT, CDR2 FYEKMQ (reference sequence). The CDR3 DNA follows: TGTGCCAGCAGCTACCCGGACAGGGGCAAAAACATTCAGTACTTC. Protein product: CASSYPDRGKNIQYF.

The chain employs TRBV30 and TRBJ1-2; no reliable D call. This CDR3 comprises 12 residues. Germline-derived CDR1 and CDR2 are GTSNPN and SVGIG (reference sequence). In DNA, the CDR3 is TGTCTCAATGGCCTGGCTAACTATGGCTACACCTTC. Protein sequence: CLNGLANYGYTF.

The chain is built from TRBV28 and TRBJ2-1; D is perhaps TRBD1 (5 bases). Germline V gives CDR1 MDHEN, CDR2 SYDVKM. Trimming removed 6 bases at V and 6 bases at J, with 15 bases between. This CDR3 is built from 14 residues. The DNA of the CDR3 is TGTGCCAGCAGCCCCGTCAGGGCCAGCAATGAGCAGTTCTTC. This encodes CASSPVRASNEQFF.

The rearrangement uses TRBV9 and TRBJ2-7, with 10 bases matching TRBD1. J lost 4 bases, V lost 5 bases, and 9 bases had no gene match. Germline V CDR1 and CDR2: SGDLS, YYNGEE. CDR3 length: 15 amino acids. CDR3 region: CASSMTGGQGYEQYF. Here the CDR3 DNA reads TGTGCCAGCAGTATGACGGGGGGACAGGGGTACGAGCAGTACTTC.

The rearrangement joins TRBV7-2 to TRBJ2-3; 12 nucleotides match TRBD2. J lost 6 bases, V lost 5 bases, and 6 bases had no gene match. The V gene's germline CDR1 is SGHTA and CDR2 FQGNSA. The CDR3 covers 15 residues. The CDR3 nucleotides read TGTGCCAGCAGCCAGACTAGCGGGAGAGCGGATACGCAGTATTTT. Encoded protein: CASSQTSGRADTQYF.

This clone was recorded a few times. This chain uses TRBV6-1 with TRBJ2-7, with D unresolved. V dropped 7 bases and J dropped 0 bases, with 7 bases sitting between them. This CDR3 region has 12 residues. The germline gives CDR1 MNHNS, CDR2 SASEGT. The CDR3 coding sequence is TGTGCCAGCACACACTACTCCTACGAGCAGTACTTC. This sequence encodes CASTHYSYEQYF.

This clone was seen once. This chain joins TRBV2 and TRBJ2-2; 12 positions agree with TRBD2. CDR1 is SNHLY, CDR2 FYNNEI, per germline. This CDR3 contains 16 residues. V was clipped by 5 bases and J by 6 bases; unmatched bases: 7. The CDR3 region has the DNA TGTGCCAGCAGTCTCAGGGGACTAGCGGGCGCCGGGGAGCTGTTTTTT. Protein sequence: CASSLRGLAGAGELFF.

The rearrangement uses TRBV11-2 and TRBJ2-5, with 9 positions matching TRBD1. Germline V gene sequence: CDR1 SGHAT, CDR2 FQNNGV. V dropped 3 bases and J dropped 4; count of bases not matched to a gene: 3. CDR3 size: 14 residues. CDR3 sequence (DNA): TGTGCCAGCAGCTTGACAGGGGGAGGAGAGACCCAGTACTTC. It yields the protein CASSLTGGGETQYF.

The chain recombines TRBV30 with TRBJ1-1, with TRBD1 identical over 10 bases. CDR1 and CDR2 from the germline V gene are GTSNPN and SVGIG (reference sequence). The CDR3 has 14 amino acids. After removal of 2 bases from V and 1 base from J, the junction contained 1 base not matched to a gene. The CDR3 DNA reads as TGTGCCTGGAGTCGGACAGGGGGGAACACTGAAGCTTTCTTT. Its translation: CAWSRTGGNTEAFF. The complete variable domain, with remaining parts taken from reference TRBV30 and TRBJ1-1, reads SQTIHQWPATLVQPVGSPLSLECTVEGTSNPNLYWYRQAAGRGLQLLFYSVGIGQISSEVPQNLSASRPQDRQFILSSKKLLLSDSGFYLCAWSRTGGNTEAFFGQGTRLTVV.

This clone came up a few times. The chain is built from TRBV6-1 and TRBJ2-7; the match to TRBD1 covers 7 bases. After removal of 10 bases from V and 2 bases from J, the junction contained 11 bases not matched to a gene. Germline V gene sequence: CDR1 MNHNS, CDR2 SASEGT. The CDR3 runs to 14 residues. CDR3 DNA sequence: TGTGCCATCGGCTCGGGACAGAGAACCTACGAGCAGTACTTC. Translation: CAIGSGQRTYEQYF.

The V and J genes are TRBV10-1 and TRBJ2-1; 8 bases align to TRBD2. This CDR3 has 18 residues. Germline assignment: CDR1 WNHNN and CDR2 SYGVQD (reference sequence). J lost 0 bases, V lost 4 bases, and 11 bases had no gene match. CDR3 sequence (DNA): TGCGCCAGCAGTGCATCGGCGGCTAGCGGGTTCTCCTACAATGAGCAGTTCTTC. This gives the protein CASSASAASGFSYNEQFF.

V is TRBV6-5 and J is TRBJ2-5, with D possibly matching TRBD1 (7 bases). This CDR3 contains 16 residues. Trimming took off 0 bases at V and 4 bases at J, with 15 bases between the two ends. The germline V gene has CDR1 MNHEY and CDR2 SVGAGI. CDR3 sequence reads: CASSYSRGGGVETQYF. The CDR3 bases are TGTGCCAGCAGTTACTCTCGTGGAGGGGGCGTAGAGACCCAGTACTTC.

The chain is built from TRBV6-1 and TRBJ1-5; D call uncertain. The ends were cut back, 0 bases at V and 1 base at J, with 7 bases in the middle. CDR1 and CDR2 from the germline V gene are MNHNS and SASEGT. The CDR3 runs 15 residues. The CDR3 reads CASSEAPGSNQPQHF. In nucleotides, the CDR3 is TGTGCCAGCAGTGAAGCCCCGGGGAGCAATCAGCCCCAGCATTTT.

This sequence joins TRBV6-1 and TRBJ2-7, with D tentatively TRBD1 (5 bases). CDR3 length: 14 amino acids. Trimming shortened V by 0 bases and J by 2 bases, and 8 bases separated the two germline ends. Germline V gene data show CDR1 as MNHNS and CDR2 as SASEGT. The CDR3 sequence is CASSEAGVAYEQYF. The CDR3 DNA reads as TGTGCCAGCAGTGAAGCAGGGGTAGCCTACGAGCAGTACTTC.

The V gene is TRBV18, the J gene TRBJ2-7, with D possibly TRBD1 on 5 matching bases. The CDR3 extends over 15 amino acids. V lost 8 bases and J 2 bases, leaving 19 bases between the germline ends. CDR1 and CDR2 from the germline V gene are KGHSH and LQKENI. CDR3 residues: CASHPQPAGPYEQYF. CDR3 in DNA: TGTGCCAGCCACCCCCAACCAGCAGGGCCCTACGAGCAGTACTTC.

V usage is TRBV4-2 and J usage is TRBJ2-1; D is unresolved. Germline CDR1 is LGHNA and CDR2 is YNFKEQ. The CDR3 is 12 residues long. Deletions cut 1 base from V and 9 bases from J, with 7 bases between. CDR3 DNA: TGTGCCAGCAGCCAAGTTAGCACTGAGCAGTTCTTC. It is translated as CASSQVSTEQFF.

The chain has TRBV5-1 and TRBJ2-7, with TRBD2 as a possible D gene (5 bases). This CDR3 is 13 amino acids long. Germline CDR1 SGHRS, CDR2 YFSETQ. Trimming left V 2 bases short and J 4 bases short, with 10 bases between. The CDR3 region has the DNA TGCGCCAGCAGCTTCGGCGGAGGATACGAGCAGTACTTC. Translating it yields CASSFGGGYEQYF.

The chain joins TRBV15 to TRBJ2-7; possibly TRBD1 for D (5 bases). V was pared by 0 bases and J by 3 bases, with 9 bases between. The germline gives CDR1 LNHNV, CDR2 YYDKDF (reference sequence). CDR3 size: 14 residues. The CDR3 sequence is CATSRDRQGYEQYF. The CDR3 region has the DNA TGTGCCACCAGCAGAGATAGGCAGGGCTACGAGCAGTACTTC.

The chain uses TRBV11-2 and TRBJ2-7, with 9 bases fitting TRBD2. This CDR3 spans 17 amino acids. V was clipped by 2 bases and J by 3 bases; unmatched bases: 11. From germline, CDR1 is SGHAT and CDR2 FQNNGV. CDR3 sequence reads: CASSLKGGRAQFYEQYF. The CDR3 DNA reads TGTGCCAGCAGCTTAAAGGGCGGGAGGGCCCAGTTCTACGAGCAGTACTTC.

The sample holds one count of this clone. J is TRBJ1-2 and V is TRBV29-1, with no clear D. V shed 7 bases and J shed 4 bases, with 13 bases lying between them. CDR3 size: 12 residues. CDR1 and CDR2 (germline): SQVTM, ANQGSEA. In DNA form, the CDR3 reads TGCAGCGCCGCCGGAGGACCCTATGGCTACACCTTC. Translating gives CSAAGGPYGYTF.

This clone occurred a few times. CDR3 loop: CASSQDGGGLAVNEQFF. The CDR3 bases are TGCGCCAGCAGCCAAGACGGGGGGGGACTAGCGGTCAATGAGCAGTTCTTC. The V and J genes are TRBV4-1 and TRBJ2-1; 11 nucleotides line up with TRBD2. The V and J ends lost 0 bases and 6 bases, in that order; junction bases with no gene match: 7. The germline V gene encodes CDR1 MGHRA and CDR2 YSYEKL. CDR3 length equals 17 residues.

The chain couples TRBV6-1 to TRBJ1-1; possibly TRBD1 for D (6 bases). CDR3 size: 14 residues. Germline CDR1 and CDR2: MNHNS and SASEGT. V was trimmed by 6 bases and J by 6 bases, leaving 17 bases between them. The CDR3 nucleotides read TGTGCCAGCAGCAGACAGGTATTGAGCGCTGAAGCTTTCTTT. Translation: CASSRQVLSAEAFF.

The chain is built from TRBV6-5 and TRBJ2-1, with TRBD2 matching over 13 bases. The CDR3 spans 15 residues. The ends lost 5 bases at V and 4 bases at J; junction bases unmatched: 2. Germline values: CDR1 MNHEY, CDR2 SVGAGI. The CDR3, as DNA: TGTGCCAGCAGTAGGACTAGCGGGAGTTACAATGAGCAGTTCTTC. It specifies CASSRTSGSYNEQFF.

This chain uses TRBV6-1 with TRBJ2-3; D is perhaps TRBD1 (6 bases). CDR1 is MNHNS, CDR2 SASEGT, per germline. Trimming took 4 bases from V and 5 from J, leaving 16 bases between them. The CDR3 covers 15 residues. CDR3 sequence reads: CASSAGEGGRDTQYF. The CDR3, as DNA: TGTGCCAGCAGTGCAGGGGAAGGGGGTCGAGATACGCAGTATTTT.

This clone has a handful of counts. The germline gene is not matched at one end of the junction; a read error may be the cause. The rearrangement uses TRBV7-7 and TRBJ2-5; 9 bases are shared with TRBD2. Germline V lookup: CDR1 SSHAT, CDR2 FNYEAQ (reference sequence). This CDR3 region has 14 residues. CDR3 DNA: TGTGCTAGCAGCGATCGACTAGCGGCGCAGGTCCAGTACTTC. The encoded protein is CASSDRLAAQVQYF.

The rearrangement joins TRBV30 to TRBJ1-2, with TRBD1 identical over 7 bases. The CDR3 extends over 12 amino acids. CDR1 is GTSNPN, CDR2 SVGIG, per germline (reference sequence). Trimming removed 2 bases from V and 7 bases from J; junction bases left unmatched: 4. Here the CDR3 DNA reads TGTGCCTGGAGTAGGGGGCGGGTTGGCTACACCTTC. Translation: CAWSRGRVGYTF. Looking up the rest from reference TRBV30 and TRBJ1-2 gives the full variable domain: SQTIHQWPATLVQPVGSPLSLECTVEGTSNPNLYWYRQAAGRGLQLLFYSVGIGQISSEVPQNLSASRPQDRQFILSSKKLLLSDSGFYLCAWSRGRVGYTFGSGTRLTVV.

The CDR3 loop reads CASSVTGQGADTQYF. CDR3 bases: TGTGCCAGCAGCGTAACGGGACAGGGTGCAGATACGCAGTATTTT. V is TRBV9 and J is TRBJ2-3; 9 positions agree with TRBD1. The trim removed 1 base at V and 4 bases at J, leaving 4 bases unmatched. Germline-derived CDR1 and CDR2 are SGDLS and YYNGEE. The CDR3 length is 15 residues.